The next 20 T cell receptor beta chains were all read from a single sample in a study of T cell responses to AZD1222 COVID-19 vaccine. TCRdb's table, derived via immunoSEQ multiplex PCR, lists solely in-frame clones and lacks some. The table includes approximately 200,000 clones, about nine tenths detected once. The input for sequencing was peripheral blood, taken 28 days after the second AZD1222 dose. These receptor sequences come from an adult who received the AZD1222 COVID-19 vaccine.

V is TRBV10-1 and J is TRBJ2-1; D is unresolved. The germline gives CDR1 WNHNN, CDR2 SYGVQD (reference sequence). V was clipped by 3 bases and J by 7 bases, with 16 bases between them. This CDR3 has 15 residues. In DNA form, the CDR3 reads TGCGCCAGCAGTGAAAATGGGCGTCGAATGAATGAGCAGTTCTTC. Its translation is CASSENGRRMNEQFF.

This clone was counted a single time. This chain joins TRBV7-3 and TRBJ1-1, with 10 bases that match TRBD1. Germline V gives CDR1 SGHTA, CDR2 FQGTGA. This CDR3 is built from 13 residues. V was clipped by 4 bases and J by 4 bases; unmatched bases: 0. CDR3 DNA: TGTGCCAGCAGCTGGGACAGGGGCACTGAAGCTTTCTTT. Amino acid sequence: CASSWDRGTEAFF.

V and J are TRBV29-1 and TRBJ1-1; D gene ambiguous. Trimming took 2 bases from V and 5 from J, leaving 12 bases between them. Looked up from germline, CDR1 is SQVTM and CDR2 is ANQGSEA. This CDR3 has 13 residues. Here the CDR3 reads CSVERVLMTEAFF. As DNA, the CDR3 is TGCAGCGTTGAACGAGTCCTAATGACTGAAGCTTTCTTT.

This chain connects TRBV30 to TRBJ1-1; possibly TRBD1 for D (5 bases). Germline V CDR1 and CDR2: GTSNPN, SVGIG (reference sequence). The CDR3 has 14 residues. V was clipped by 2 bases and J by 5 bases, with 15 bases between them. The CDR3 DNA reads TGTGCCTGGAGTATCGGTGTTCAGGGAACTGAAGCTTTCTTT. As protein: CAWSIGVQGTEAFF. Based on the CDR3 plus reference TRBV30 and TRBJ1-1, the full variable domain is SQTIHQWPATLVQPVGSPLSLECTVEGTSNPNLYWYRQAAGRGLQLLFYSVGIGQISSEVPQNLSASRPQDRQFILSSKKLLLSDSGFYLCAWSIGVQGTEAFFGQGTRLTVV.

This sequence joins TRBV25-1 and TRBJ2-3, with 12 bases aligning to TRBD1. V shed 3 bases, J shed 3 bases, and the junction held 10 bases outside the gene matches. CDR1 is MGHDK, CDR2 SYGVNS, per germline. This CDR3 spans 18 amino acids. The CDR3 DNA reads as TGTGCCAGCAGTGACCGGGACAGGGGGCCGATTGTAACAGATACGCAGTATTTT. Residues: CASSDRDRGPIVTDTQYF.

The J gene is TRBJ1-2, the V gene TRBV24-1; D possibly corresponds to TRBD1 (6 bases). Looked up from germline, CDR1 is KGHDR and CDR2 is SFDVKD. The CDR3 is 14 residues long. V gave up 3 bases and J gave up 4 bases, with 11 bases separating them. The CDR3 bases are TGTGCCACCAGTGATCGACAGGCTTTCTATGGCTACACCTTC. Translated, it gives CATSDRQAFYGYTF.

The rearrangement uses TRBV28 and TRBJ2-3; the match to TRBD2 covers 10 bases. The trim removed 8 bases at V and 3 bases at J, leaving 11 bases unmatched. The CDR3 spans 16 residues. Germline V lookup: CDR1 MDHEN, CDR2 SYDVKM. This chain's CDR3 is CASHTSSGSDTDTQYF. The CDR3 DNA follows: TGTGCCAGCCACACCTCTAGCGGGAGCGATACAGATACGCAGTATTTT.

The rearrangement uses TRBV18 and TRBJ2-7; 10 bases fit TRBD2. The germline CDR1 and CDR2 sequences are KGHSH and LQKENI. There are 17 residues in the CDR3. The ends lost 3 bases at V and 2 bases at J; junction bases unmatched: 10. DNA of the CDR3: TGTGCCAGCTCACCCCTAGCGGGAGTAATGGGGGCCTACGAGCAGTACTTC. It yields the protein CASSPLAGVMGAYEQYF.

The rearrangement links TRBV7-3 to TRBJ2-7; 9 bases fit TRBD2. This CDR3 is 15 amino acids long. The V gene's germline CDR1 is SGHTA and CDR2 FQGTGA. V gave up 5 bases and J gave up 0 bases; unmatched junction bases: 5. For the CDR3, the DNA is TGTGCCAGCAGCCTGACTAGCGGCAGCTCCTACGAGCAGTACTTC. Residues: CASSLTSGSSYEQYF.

The chain employs TRBV5-4 and TRBJ1-2, with D unresolved. The CDR3 consists of 13 residues. The V and J ends lost 4 bases and 2 bases respectively, with 9 bases between them. Germline loops: CDR1 SGHNT, CDR2 YYREEE (reference sequence). The DNA of the CDR3 is TGTGCCAGCAGCAGCGTCTTGAACTATGGCTACACCTTC. Its translation: CASSSVLNYGYTF. The full variable domain, completed using reference TRBV5-4 and TRBJ1-2, is ETGVTQSPTHLIKTRGQQVTLRCSSQSGHNTVSWYQQALGQGPQFIFQYYREEENGRGNFPPRFSGLQFPNYSSELNVNALELDDSALYLCASSSVLNYGYTFGSGTRLTVV.

The chain couples TRBV28 to TRBJ1-1; 7 bases map to TRBD1. This CDR3 spans 15 amino acids. Germline lookup yields CDR1 MDHEN and CDR2 SYDVKM. Trimming took 6 bases from V and 6 from J; bases not matched to a gene: 13. CDR3 residues: CASRGTAAGGAEAFF. CDR3 DNA: TGTGCCAGCAGGGGGACAGCGGCCGGAGGGGCTGAAGCTTTCTTT.

This chain uses TRBV4-2 with TRBJ2-1; 10 bases are a match to TRBD2. With 2 bases clipped from V and 10 bases from J, the junction kept 11 bases outside the gene matches. Per germline, CDR1 LGHNA and CDR2 YNFKEQ. The CDR3 consists of 16 residues. This chain's CDR3 is CASSQHSGTSVREQFF. CDR3 DNA: TGTGCCAGCAGCCAACATTCCGGGACTAGCGTTAGAGAGCAGTTCTTC.

The rearrangement joins TRBV7-9 to TRBJ2-4; 7 bases line up with TRBD1. J gave up 0 bases and V 5 bases, and 13 bases lay outside the gene matches. Germline V gene data show CDR1 as SEHNR and CDR2 as FQNEAQ (reference sequence). This CDR3 region has 18 residues. The chain's CDR3 is CASSPGQEAGLAKNIQYF. The DNA for the CDR3 is TGTGCCAGCAGCCCAGGACAGGAAGCTGGGCTAGCCAAAAACATTCAGTACTTC.

V and J are TRBV24-1 and TRBJ2-1; D is undetermined. This CDR3 comprises 14 residues. The V end lost 1 base, the J end lost 3 bases, and 6 bases lay between the germline ends. Germline values: CDR1 KGHDR, CDR2 SFDVKD. CDR3 sequence reads: CATSDFGRYNEQFF. Here the CDR3 DNA reads TGTGCCACCAGTGATTTTGGCCGCTACAATGAGCAGTTCTTC.

The V gene is TRBV28, the J gene TRBJ2-3; the match to TRBD2 covers 10 bases. Germline V gene sequence: CDR1 MDHEN, CDR2 SYDVKM. The length of the CDR3 is 18 residues. V lost 0 bases, J lost 0 bases, and 6 bases stayed unmatched. The CDR3, as DNA: TGTGCCAGCAGTTTATGGGGGGGGACTAGCGAGAGCACAGATACGCAGTATTTT. It encodes CASSLWGGTSESTDTQYF.

The J gene is TRBJ1-2, the V gene TRBV28; D is undetermined. Germline V gene lookup returns CDR1 MDHEN and CDR2 SYDVKM. The CDR3 length is 14 residues. Trimming took off 4 bases at V and 4 bases at J, with 13 bases between the two ends. CDR3 protein: CASSSPRGGYGYTF. The CDR3 nucleotides are TGTGCCAGCAGTTCCCCTCGGGGAGGCTATGGCTACACCTTC.

This chain's CDR3 is CASSLGDSWFPQYF. The CDR3 nucleotides are TGTGCCAGCAGTTTGGGGGACAGTTGGTTTCCCCAGTACTTC. V is TRBV27 and J is TRBJ2-5; 7 nucleotides match TRBD1. The V and J ends lost 3 bases and 9 bases, in that order; junction bases with no gene match: 10. This CDR3 has 14 residues. Germline CDR1 MNHEY, CDR2 SMNVEV (reference sequence).

A single count supports this clone. V usage is TRBV7-2 and J usage is TRBJ2-3, with D perhaps TRBD2 (6 bases). CDR3 length: 15 amino acids. The V and J ends lost 5 bases and 0 bases respectively, with 12 bases between them. Germline assignment: CDR1 SGHTA and CDR2 FQGNSA. This chain's CDR3 is CASSLTSISTDTQYF. DNA for the CDR3: TGTGCCAGCAGCCTGACTAGTATCAGCACAGATACGCAGTATTTT. Based on the CDR3 plus reference TRBV7-2 and TRBJ2-3, the full variable domain is GAGVSQSPSNKVTEKGKDVELRCDPISGHTALYWYRQSLGQGLEFLIYFQGNSAPDKSGLPSDRFSAERTGGSVSTLTIQRTQQEDSAVYLCASSLTSISTDTQYFGPGTRLTVL.

The chain uses TRBV5-1 and TRBJ2-7, with TRBD1 matching 9 bases. The germline V gene has CDR1 SGHRS and CDR2 YFSETQ. V gave up 4 bases and J gave up 6 bases; unmatched junction bases: 8. The CDR3 extends over 14 amino acids. CDR3 sequence reads: CASSDGQGTGEQYF. CDR3 coding DNA: TGCGCCAGCAGCGATGGACAGGGGACCGGCGAGCAGTACTTC.

The V gene is TRBV7-6, the J gene TRBJ2-2; 8 bases are a match to TRBD2. The V segment lost 8 bases and the J segment 7 bases; nucleotides outside the gene matches: 12. The CDR3 is made up of 15 amino acids. The germline gives CDR1 SGHVS, CDR2 FNYEAQ. CDR3 bases: TGTGCCAGCTTTTTAGCGGGGAATGGCGGCGGGGAGCTGTTTTTT. This gives the protein CASFLAGNGGGELFF.